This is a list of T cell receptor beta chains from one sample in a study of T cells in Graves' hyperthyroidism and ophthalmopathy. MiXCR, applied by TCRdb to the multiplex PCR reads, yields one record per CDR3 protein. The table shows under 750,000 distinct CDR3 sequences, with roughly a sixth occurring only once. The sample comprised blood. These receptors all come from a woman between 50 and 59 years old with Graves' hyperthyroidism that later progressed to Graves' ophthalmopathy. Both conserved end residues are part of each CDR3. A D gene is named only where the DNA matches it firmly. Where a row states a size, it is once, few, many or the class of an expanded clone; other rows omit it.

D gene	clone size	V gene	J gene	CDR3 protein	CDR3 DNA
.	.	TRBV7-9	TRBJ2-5	CASSLPLPSQETQYF	TGTGCCAGCAGCTTACCCTTGCCCTCCCAAGAGACCCAGTACTTC
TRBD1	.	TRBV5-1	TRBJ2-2	CASSFTGVLNTGELFF	TGCGCCAGCAGCTTTACAGGGGTCCTTAACACCGGGGAGCTGTTTTTT
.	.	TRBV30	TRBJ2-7	CAWRGISYEQYF	TGTGCCTGGAGGGGAATAAGCTACGAGCAGTACTTC
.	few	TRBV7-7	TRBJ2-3	CASSLAHGRITDTQYF	TGTGCTAGCAGCTTAGCTCATGGACGGATCACAGATACGCAGTATTTT
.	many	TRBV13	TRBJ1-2	CASSRIRGRDGYTF	TGTGCCAGCAGCCGTATTCGAGGGCGGGACGGCTACACCTTC
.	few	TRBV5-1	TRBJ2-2	CASSLISGVNTGELFF	TGCGCCAGCAGCTTGATTTCAGGGGTGAACACCGGGGAGCTGTTTTTT
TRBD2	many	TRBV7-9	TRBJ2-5	CASSEGLAGGYSETQYF	TGTGCCAGCAGCGAGGGACTAGCGGGGGGATATTCAGAGACCCAGTACTTC
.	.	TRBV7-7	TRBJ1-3	CASSYRHGQGNTIYF	TGTGCTAGCAGCTACCGACACGGACAAGGAAACACCATATATTTT
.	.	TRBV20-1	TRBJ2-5	CSARDHVTGWETQYF	TGCAGTGCTAGAGACCACGTAACAGGTTGGGAGACCCAGTACTTC
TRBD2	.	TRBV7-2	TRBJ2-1	CASSYSSGRGYNEQFF	TGTGCCAGCAGCTACTCTAGCGGGAGGGGCTACAATGAGCAGTTCTTC
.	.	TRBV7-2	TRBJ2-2	CASSYKAVPNTGELFF	TGTGCCAGCAGCTATAAGGCAGTACCAAACACCGGGGAGCTGTTTTTT
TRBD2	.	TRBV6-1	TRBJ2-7	CASLEASGVSYEQYF	TGTGCCAGCCTAGAAGCTAGCGGAGTCTCCTACGAGCAGTACTTC
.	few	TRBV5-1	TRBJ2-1	CASSLLRAENEQFF	TGCGCCAGCAGCCTGTTAAGGGCGGAGAATGAGCAGTTCTTC
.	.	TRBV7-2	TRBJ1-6	CASSHINSPLHF	TGTGCCAGCAGTCACATAAATTCACCCCTCCACTTT
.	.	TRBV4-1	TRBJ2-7	CASSQDMESSYEQYF	TGCGCCAGCAGCCAAGATATGGAGAGCTCCTACGAGCAGTACTTC
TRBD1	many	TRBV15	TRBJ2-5	CATSITGTGQETQYF	TGTGCCACCAGCATCACCGGGACAGGGCAAGAGACCCAGTACTTC
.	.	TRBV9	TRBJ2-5	CASSVSVGSGETQYF	TGTGCCAGCAGCGTGTCGGTCGGGTCTGGGGAGACCCAGTACTTC
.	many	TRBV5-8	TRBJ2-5	CASSFGGRKETQYF	TGTGCCAGCAGCTTTGGAGGGAGGAAAGAGACCCAGTACTTC
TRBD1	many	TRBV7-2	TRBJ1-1	CASSLAGGPEAFF	TGTGCCAGCAGCCTGGCAGGGGGTCCTGAAGCTTTCTTT
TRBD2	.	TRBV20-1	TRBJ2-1	CSARFVGLESYNEQFF	TGCAGTGCTAGATTCGTCGGACTAGAGTCCTACAATGAGCAGTTCTTC
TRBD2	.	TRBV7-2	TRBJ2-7	CASSLARTSEAYEQYF	TGTGCCAGCAGCTTAGCCCGGACTAGCGAAGCCTACGAGCAGTACTTC
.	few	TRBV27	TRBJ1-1	CASSPSWGEGVTEAFF	TGTGCCAGCAGTCCATCGTGGGGGGAGGGGGTCACTGAAGCTTTCTTT
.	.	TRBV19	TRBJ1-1	CASSSTGGGGTEAFF	TGTGCCAGTAGTTCTACGGGGGGCGGTGGCACTGAAGCTTTCTTT
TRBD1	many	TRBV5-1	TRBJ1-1	CASSLVPGQGNVGEAFF	TGCGCCAGCAGCTTGGTCCCGGGACAGGGGAATGTGGGTGAAGCTTTCTTT
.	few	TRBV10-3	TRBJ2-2	CAITGGKNTGELFF	TGTGCCATCACCGGGGGCAAGAACACCGGGGAGCTGTTTTTT
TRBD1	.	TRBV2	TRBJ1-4	CANSRDRGPYEKLFF	TGTGCCAACTCCCGGGACAGGGGGCCTTATGAAAAACTGTTTTTT
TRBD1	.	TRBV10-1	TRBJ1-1	CASRAGGVDTEAFF	TGCGCCAGCAGAGCAGGGGGCGTGGACACTGAAGCTTTCTTT
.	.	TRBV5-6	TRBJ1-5	CASSPFRDIDSNQPQHF	TGTGCCAGCAGTCCTTTCCGGGACATCGATAGCAATCAGCCCCAGCATTTT
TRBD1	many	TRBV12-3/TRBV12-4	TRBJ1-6	CASSSGQGYSPLHF	TGTGCCAGCAGTTCGGGACAGGGGTATTCACCCCTCCACTTT
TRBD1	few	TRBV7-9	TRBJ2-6	CASSSDRGKGANVLTF	TGTGCCAGCAGCTCGGACAGGGGAAAAGGGGCCAACGTCCTGACTTTC
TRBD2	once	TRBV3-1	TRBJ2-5	CASSLRLAGQETQYF	TGTGCCAGCAGCCTTCGACTAGCGGGGCAGGAGACCCAGTACTTC
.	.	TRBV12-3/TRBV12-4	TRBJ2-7	CASSLVPNPFEQYF	TGTGCCAGCAGTCTAGTCCCGAATCCGTTCGAGCAGTACTTC
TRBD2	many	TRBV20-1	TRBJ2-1	CSAPLAGVLDEQFF	TGCAGTGCGCCGCTAGCGGGGGTGTTGGATGAGCAGTTCTTC
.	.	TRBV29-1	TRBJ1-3	CSVEVSPGVSSGNTIYF	TGCAGCGTTGAAGTAAGTCCGGGCGTGAGCTCTGGAAACACCATATATTTT
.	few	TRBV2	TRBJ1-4	CASSDWARNEKLFF	TGTGCCAGCAGTGATTGGGCTCGTAATGAAAAACTGTTTTTT
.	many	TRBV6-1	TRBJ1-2	CASSGTRSLNGYTF	TGTGCCAGCAGTGGAACCAGGAGTTTAAATGGCTACACCTTC
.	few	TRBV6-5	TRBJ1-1	CASSYSAHMNTEAFF	TGTGCCAGCAGTTACTCGGCACATATGAACACTGAAGCTTTCTTT
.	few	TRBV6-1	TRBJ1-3	CASSRGEESGNTIYF	TGTGCCAGCAGTCGTGGGGAGGAATCTGGAAACACCATATATTTT
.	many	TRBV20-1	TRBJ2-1	CSAEAASSYNEQFF	TGCAGTGCGGAAGCTGCCAGCTCCTACAATGAGCAGTTCTTC
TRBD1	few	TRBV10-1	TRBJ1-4	CASSRDRGSNEKLFF	TGCGCCAGCAGCCGGGACAGGGGATCTAATGAAAAACTGTTTTTT
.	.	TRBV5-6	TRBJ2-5	CASSPGTWKTQYF	TGTGCCAGCAGCCCGGGAACCTGGAAGACCCAGTACTTC
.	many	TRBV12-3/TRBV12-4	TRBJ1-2	CASSLGQLGGYTF	TGTGCCAGCAGCCTCGGACAGCTAGGTGGCTACACCTTC
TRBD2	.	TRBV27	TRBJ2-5	CASSPRIAGGLETQYF	TGTGCCAGCAGTCCTAGGATAGCGGGGGGCCTAGAGACCCAGTACTTC
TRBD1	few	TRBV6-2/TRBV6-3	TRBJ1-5	CASRWGQNSNQPQHF	TGTGCCAGCAGGTGGGGACAGAATAGCAATCAGCCCCAGCATTTT
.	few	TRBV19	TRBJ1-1	CASSTQGIGTEAFF	TGTGCCAGTAGTACTCAAGGGATAGGTACTGAAGCTTTCTTT
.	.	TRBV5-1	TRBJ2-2	CASSLESFDTGELFF	TGCGCCAGCAGCTTGGAAAGCTTTGACACCGGGGAGCTGTTTTTT
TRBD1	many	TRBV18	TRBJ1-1	CASSPKGTGMNTEAFF	TGTGCCAGCTCACCGAAAGGGACAGGGATGAACACTGAAGCTTTCTTT
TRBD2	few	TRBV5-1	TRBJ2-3	CARRGGCTDTQYF	TGCGCCAGACGGGGGGGTTGCACAGATACGCAGTATTTT
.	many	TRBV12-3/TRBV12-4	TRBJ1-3	CASSSGLGNTIYF	TGTGCCAGCAGTTCGGGACTGGGAAACACCATATATTTT
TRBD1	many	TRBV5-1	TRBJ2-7	CASSLGDSSYEQYF	TGTGCCAGCAGCTTAGGGGACAGCTCCTACGAGCAGTACTTC
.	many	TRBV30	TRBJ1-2	CAWSHGVDYGYTF	TGTGCCTGGAGTCACGGAGTAGACTATGGCTACACCTTC
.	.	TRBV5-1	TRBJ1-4	CASSLGIQEKLFF	TGCGCCAGCAGCTTGGGGATTCAAGAAAAACTGTTTTTT
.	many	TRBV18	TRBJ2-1	CASATRALGEQFF	TGTGCCAGCGCGACCCGGGCGTTGGGTGAGCAGTTCTTC
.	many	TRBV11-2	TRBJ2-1	CASSLVRGSYNEQFF	TGTGCCAGCAGCTTAGTGCGGGGATCCTACAATGAGCAGTTCTTC
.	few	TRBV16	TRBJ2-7	CASSQSRDTSYEQYF	TGTGCCAGCAGCCAATCTCGGGACACCTCCTACGAGCAGTACTTC
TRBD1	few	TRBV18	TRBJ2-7	CASTPGQYSYEQYF	TGTGCCAGCACCCCGGGACAGTACTCCTACGAGCAGTACTTC
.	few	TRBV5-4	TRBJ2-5	CASSLNIRVDQETQYF	TGTGCCAGCAGCTTAAATATAAGGGTAGACCAAGAGACCCAGTACTTC